This passage covers 30 T cell receptor beta chains from one sample sequenced in a study of T cell repertoires in cytomegalovirus infection. Their cognate antigens are unknown. TCRdb used MiXCR to reprocess the reads, holding one entry per CDR3 protein. Here the sample spans about 150,000 distinct CDR3 sequences, approximately 30% being singletons. The sequences come from CD8+ T cells from cultured PBMCs, collected from culture after CMV antigen stimulation. Every receptor here comes from a human donor in good health (CMV status not recorded). Some clones in this sample may be carry-over from other donors' samples.

This chain links TRBV7-2 with TRBJ2-3, with D uncertain. The V and J ends lost 1 base and 1 base respectively, with 3 bases between them. The germline V gene encodes CDR1 SGHTA and CDR2 FQGNSA. CDR3 length equals 13 residues. DNA of the CDR3: TGTGCCAGCAGCTTAGAGGGCACAGATACGCAGTATTTT. Translation: CASSLEGTDTQYF.

The J gene is TRBJ1-2, the V gene TRBV15, with TRBD1 matching over 7 bases. Germline V lookup: CDR1 LNHNV, CDR2 YYDKDF (reference sequence). The CDR3 covers 16 residues. Germline trimming cut 2 bases from V and 4 bases from J; bases unmatched to any gene: 10. The CDR3 nucleotides are TGTGCCACCAGCAGATCCCCTCCCGGGACAGTCTATGGCTACACCTTC. Translating it yields CATSRSPPGTVYGYTF.

V gene TRBV7-2 combines with J gene TRBJ2-5, with TRBD2 matching 9 bases. The V gene end was trimmed by 3 bases and the J gene end by 1 base; junction bases not matched to a gene: 6. This CDR3 region has 16 residues. In germline, CDR1 is SGHTA, CDR2 FQGNSA. The CDR3 region is CASSLWAGGIQETQYF. DNA for the CDR3: TGTGCCAGCAGCTTGTGGGCGGGGGGGATCCAAGAGACCCAGTACTTC. Full variable domain (rest looked up from reference TRBV7-2 and TRBJ2-5): GAGVSQSPSNKVTEKGKDVELRCDPISGHTALYWYRQSLGQGLEFLIYFQGNSAPDKSGLPSDRFSAERTGGSVSTLTIQRTQQEDSAVYLCASSLWAGGIQETQYFGPGTRLLVL.

There are a few counts of this clonotype. This sequence joins TRBV19 and TRBJ1-4; D gene uncertain. The CDR3 has 15 amino acids. Germline V gene sequence: CDR1 LNHDA, CDR2 SQIVND (reference sequence). The V gene lost 2 bases and the J gene lost 6 bases, with 13 bases spanning the gap. Here the CDR3 DNA reads TGTGCCAGTAGTATATTGACGGCGGAGGATGAAAAACTGTTTTTT. It codes for CASSILTAEDEKLFF.

For this clonotype: One base away lies a much larger clone, so this may be a sequencing read error. V and J are TRBV7-8 and TRBJ1-4, with TRBD1 as a possible D gene (6 bases). CDR1 and CDR2 (germline): SGHVS, FQNEAQ. The CDR3 is 15 amino acids. CDR3 coding DNA: TGTGCCTGCAGCCGAACAGGGCCAACTAATGAAAAACTGTTTTTT. It codes for CACSRTGPTNEKLFF.

This chain connects TRBV20-1 to TRBJ2-3; D is unclear. V was shortened by 6 bases and J by 2 bases, with 15 bases between the two germline ends. Germline V gene data show CDR1 as DFQATT and CDR2 as SNEGSKA (reference sequence). The CDR3 contains 14 residues. CDR3 DNA sequence: TGCAGTGCATGGGCCTCGGAGCTCACAGATACGCAGTATTTT. Its translation: CSAWASELTDTQYF.

The chain links TRBV12-3 or TRBV12-4 to TRBJ2-3; 12 positions agree with TRBD2. V lost 5 bases to trimming and J lost 4 bases; unmatched junction nucleotides: 7. The CDR3 has 16 residues. The CDR3 DNA follows: TGTGCCAGCAGTCCATTGACTAGCGGGGGAGCAGATACGCAGTATTTT. As protein: CASSPLTSGGADTQYF.

This clonotype was picked up a small number of times. The chain uses TRBV5-1 and TRBJ2-3; 7 bases align to TRBD1. CDR3 length equals 15 residues. Germline lookup yields CDR1 SGHRS and CDR2 YFSETQ. V dropped 4 bases and J dropped 0; count of bases not matched to a gene: 5. The CDR3 DNA reads as TGCGCCAGCAGCCCCGGACAGGAAAGCACAGATACGCAGTATTTT. The encoded protein is CASSPGQESTDTQYF.

The V and J genes are TRBV2 and TRBJ2-2; D call uncertain. Germline CDR1 SNHLY, CDR2 FYNNEI. The V end was cut by 2 bases, the J end by 1 base, with 8 bases between. The CDR3 is 15 amino acids. The CDR3 DNA follows: TGTGCCAGCAGTGAAAGCAGGTTGAACACCGGGGAGCTGTTTTTT. Residues: CASSESRLNTGELFF. The whole variable domain, remainder taken from reference TRBV2 and TRBJ2-2, is EPEVTQTPSHQVTQMGQEVILRCVPISNHLYFYWYRQILGQKVEFLVSFYNNEISEKSEIFDDQFSVERPDGSNFTLKIRSTKLEDSAMYFCASSESRLNTGELFFGEGSRLTVL.

The chain recombines TRBV4-2 with TRBJ1-2, with TRBD1 as a possible D gene (5 bases). CDR1 is LGHNA, CDR2 YNFKEQ, per germline. The V gene lost 3 bases and the J gene lost 4 bases, with 6 bases spanning the gap. There are 12 residues in the CDR3. The chain's CDR3 is CASSHGTYGYTF. DNA for the CDR3: TGTGCCAGCAGCCACGGGACCTATGGCTACACCTTC.

V usage is TRBV27 and J usage is TRBJ2-7; 7 bases line up with TRBD2. J gave up 4 bases and V 1 base, and 4 bases lay outside the gene matches. The CDR3 totals 14 residues. Germline V lookup: CDR1 MNHEY, CDR2 SMNVEV (reference sequence). CDR3 sequence reads: CASSLFASGYEQYF. CDR3 DNA: TGTGCCAGCAGTTTATTCGCTAGCGGATACGAGCAGTACTTC.

This clonotype was seen more than once but under ten times. The CDR3: CASSPRTGLGTDTQYF. The CDR3 coding sequence is TGTGCCAGCAGCCCCCGGACAGGGCTGGGCACAGATACGCAGTATTTT. The chain couples TRBV7-6 to TRBJ2-3; 8 positions match TRBD1. With 5 bases clipped from V and 1 base from J, the junction kept 8 bases outside the gene matches. The CDR3 sequence is 16 residues long. Per the germline V gene, CDR1 is SGHVS and CDR2 is FNYEAQ.

The V call is TRBV6-1, the J call TRBJ1-5, with no clear D. V lost 0 bases to trimming and J lost 2 bases, with 11 bases between them. This CDR3 has 16 residues. Per the germline V gene, CDR1 is MNHNS and CDR2 is SASEGT. CDR3 DNA: TGTGCCAGCAGTGAAGCGAAAGGGTTTGGCAATCAGCCCCAGCATTTT. It is translated as CASSEAKGFGNQPQHF.

This clonotype occurred a few times. The chain carries TRBV7-2 and TRBJ1-1; D not certain. Looked up from germline, CDR1 is SGHTA and CDR2 is FQGNSA. V was clipped by 5 bases and J by 6 bases, with 7 bases between them. The CDR3 is 11 residues long. The CDR3 DNA follows: TGTGCCAGCAGCACCCAAGCTGAAGCTTTCTTT. Translated: CASSTQAEAFF. Full variable domain (outside the CDR3, taken from reference TRBV7-2 and TRBJ1-1): GAGVSQSPSNKVTEKGKDVELRCDPISGHTALYWYRQSLGQGLEFLIYFQGNSAPDKSGLPSDRFSAERTGGSVSTLTIQRTQQEDSAVYLCASSTQAEAFFGQGTRLTVV.

The genes are TRBV14 and TRBJ2-7; TRBD1 aligns across 7 bases. CDR1 and CDR2 from the germline V gene are SGHDN and FVKESK. The CDR3 length is 15 residues. After removal of 1 base from V and 3 bases from J, the junction contained 6 bases not matched to a gene. CDR3 sequence: CASSQGDSYLYEQYF. The CDR3 DNA follows: TGTGCCAGCAGCCAAGGGGACAGCTATCTCTACGAGCAGTACTTC.

This clonotype has only a few counts. The V and J genes are TRBV27 and TRBJ2-2; unclear D gene. Germline V CDR1 and CDR2: MNHEY, SMNVEV (reference sequence). V gave up 6 bases and J gave up 3 bases, with 17 bases separating them. This CDR3 comprises 16 residues. The CDR3 DNA is TGTGCCAGCAGCCCCTGGACCACCCCCGACACCGGGGAGCTGTTTTTT. Its translation is CASSPWTTPDTGELFF.

This clonotype was seen just once. This chain links TRBV6-1 with TRBJ2-7; D uncertain. V was clipped by 1 base and J by 2 bases, with 6 bases between them. Germline V lookup: CDR1 MNHNS, CDR2 SASEGT. The CDR3 length is 13 residues. CDR3 residues: CASSEGRTYEQYF. CDR3 nucleotides: TGTGCCAGCAGTGAAGGACGGACCTACGAGCAGTACTTC.

The chain carries TRBV12-3 or TRBV12-4 and TRBJ1-2; D not resolved. The CDR3 sequence is 11 residues long. V lost 8 bases to trimming and J lost 5 bases, with 9 bases between them. CDR3 residues: CASDGEYGYTF. CDR3 nucleotide sequence: TGTGCCAGCGACGGGGAGTATGGCTACACCTTC.

The genes are TRBV28 and TRBJ1-1; TRBD1 matches 7 bases. The CDR3 is 13 amino acids. Germline lookup yields CDR1 MDHEN and CDR2 SYDVKM. The trim removed 2 bases at V and 11 bases at J, leaving 8 bases unmatched. The CDR3 loop reads CASSLTGDEKAFF. In DNA form, the CDR3 reads TGTGCCAGCAGTTTAACAGGGGATGAGAAGGCTTTCTTT.

The rearrangement joins TRBV28 to TRBJ2-1, with D unresolved. V lost 5 bases and J 5 bases, leaving 7 bases between the germline ends. This CDR3 has 12 amino acids. The V gene's germline CDR1 is MDHEN and CDR2 SYDVKM. CDR3 DNA sequence: TGTGCCAGCAGTCCGCTTAACAATGAGCAGTTCTTC. Its protein is CASSPLNNEQFF.

This clonotype was seen more than once but under ten times. The chain carries TRBV3-1 and TRBJ2-7; 8 nucleotides match TRBD2. Germline CDR1 and CDR2: LGHDT and YNNKEL (reference sequence). V shed 0 bases and J 3 bases; nucleotides not matched to a gene: 7. The CDR3 length is 16 residues. CDR3 coding DNA: TGTGCCAGCAGCCAAGAATGGGGACTAGAGCTCTACGAGCAGTACTTC. Protein: CASSQEWGLELYEQYF.

This clonotype was picked up a small number of times. The chain joins TRBV5-4 to TRBJ1-1; D is undetermined. The germline V gene encodes CDR1 SGHNT and CDR2 YYREEE (reference sequence). There are 14 residues in the CDR3. V gave up 0 bases and J gave up 0 bases, with 6 bases separating them. The CDR3 is CASSLDRMNTEAFF. The CDR3 nucleotides read TGTGCCAGCAGCTTGGATCGAATGAACACTGAAGCTTTCTTT.

This clonotype was counted only a few times. V usage is TRBV12-3 or TRBV12-4 and J usage is TRBJ2-5; D is unclear. Trimming shortened V by 3 bases and J by 2 bases, and 7 bases separated the two germline ends. The CDR3 covers 13 residues. The CDR3 reads CASSLFRQETQYF. The CDR3 nucleotides are TGTGCCAGCAGTTTGTTCAGACAAGAGACCCAGTACTTC.

This clonotype came up a few times. The chain couples TRBV2 to TRBJ1-1; D gene unclear. Germline lookup yields CDR1 SNHLY and CDR2 FYNNEI. V lost 8 bases, J lost 1 base, and 11 bases lay in between. The CDR3 extends over 13 amino acids. The CDR3 sequence is CASPSAGNTEAFF. The CDR3 DNA follows: TGTGCCAGCCCCAGCGCGGGGAACACTGAAGCTTTCTTT.

V gene TRBV19 combines with J gene TRBJ1-2, with TRBD1 matching 8 bases. V lost 5 bases and J lost 6; bases outside the gene matches: 8. CDR3 length equals 14 residues. CDR1 is LNHDA and CDR2 is SQIVND in the germline V gene (reference sequence). The CDR3: CASSPSGGANGYTF. DNA of the CDR3: TGTGCCAGTAGTCCCTCAGGGGGCGCGAATGGCTACACCTTC.

This clonotype was seen a handful of times. The chain combines TRBV28 with TRBJ2-3; D not certain. This CDR3 contains 10 residues. V was shortened by 3 bases and J by 6 bases, with 1 base between the two germline ends. In germline, CDR1 is MDHEN, CDR2 SYDVKM. The CDR3 sequence is CASSFDTQYF. Here the CDR3 DNA reads TGTGCCAGCAGTTTCGATACGCAGTATTTT.

The chain combines TRBV7-9 with TRBJ1-1, with D possibly TRBD1 on 6 matching bases. Germline lookup yields CDR1 SEHNR and CDR2 FQNEAQ (reference sequence). V was pared by 1 base and J by 7 bases, with 13 bases between. The CDR3 spans 14 residues. The CDR3 sequence: CASSLGGQTNEAFF. The CDR3 DNA reads TGTGCCAGCAGCTTAGGAGGACAGACGAATGAAGCTTTCTTT.

This clonotype was counted between two and nine times. This chain uses TRBV4-1 with TRBJ1-4, with a weak D call TRBD1 (5 bases). Germline values: CDR1 MGHRA, CDR2 YSYEKL. CDR3 size: 15 residues. The V gene lost 1 base and the J gene lost 8 bases, with 14 bases spanning the gap. Here the CDR3 DNA reads TGCGCCAGCAGCCAAGCGTTCGGGGGTACCGAAAAACTGTTTTTT. It yields the protein CASSQAFGGTEKLFF.

This clonotype was seen a handful of times. The chain has TRBV28 and TRBJ2-3, with TRBD2 identical over 8 bases. Germline CDR1 reads MDHEN; CDR2 reads SYDVKM. Germline trimming cut 3 bases from V and 7 bases from J; bases unmatched to any gene: 6. The CDR3 runs to 14 residues. CDR3 nucleotides: TGTGCCAGCAGTTTTACCAGCGGGGGAAATACGCAGTATTTT. Translated: CASSFTSGGNTQYF.

This clonotype was observed many times. The gene calls are TRBV12-3 or TRBV12-4 and TRBJ1-1, with D possibly being TRBD1 (6 bases). The CDR3 sequence is 12 residues long. V lost 5 bases and J 6 bases, leaving 10 bases between the germline ends. This CDR3 is CASSPQGSEAFF. In nucleotides, the CDR3 is TGTGCCAGCAGTCCCCAGGGGTCTGAAGCTTTCTTT.